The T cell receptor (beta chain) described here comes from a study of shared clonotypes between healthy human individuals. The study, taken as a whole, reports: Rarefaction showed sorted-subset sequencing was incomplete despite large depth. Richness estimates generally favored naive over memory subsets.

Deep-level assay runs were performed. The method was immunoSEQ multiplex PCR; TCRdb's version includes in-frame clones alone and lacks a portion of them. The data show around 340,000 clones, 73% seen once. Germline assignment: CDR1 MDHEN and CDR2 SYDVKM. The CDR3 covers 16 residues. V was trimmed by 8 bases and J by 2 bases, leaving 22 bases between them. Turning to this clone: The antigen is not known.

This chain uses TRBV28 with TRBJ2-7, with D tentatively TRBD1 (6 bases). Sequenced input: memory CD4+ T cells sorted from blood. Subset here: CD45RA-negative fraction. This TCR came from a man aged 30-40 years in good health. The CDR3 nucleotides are TGTGCCAGCCGACCCGAGTTGCGCTCAGGGGCCTACGAGCAGTACTTC. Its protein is CASRPELRSGAYEQYF.